Following are 24 T cell receptor beta chains from one sample sequenced in a study of T cell repertoires in cytomegalovirus infection. These receptors have no known antigen. Each CDR3 protein gets one entry after TCRdb re-called the reads with MiXCR. The sample yields 150,000 or so distinct CDR3 sequences, over 30% seen once. Sample: CD8+ T cells from cultured PBMCs, taken from culture after CMV antigen stimulation. The receptor source for this set is a human donor in good health (CMV status not recorded). Some clones in this sample may be carry-over from other donors' samples.

This clonotype was seen more than once but under ten times. The chain employs TRBV27 and TRBJ2-2; tentatively, D is TRBD1 or TRBD2 (6 bases each). Trimming removed 5 bases at V and 7 bases at J, with 23 bases between. The CDR3 is made up of 17 amino acids. Germline CDR1 and CDR2: MNHEY and SMNVEV (reference sequence). The CDR3 sequence is CASSPLFRGRENGELFF. Here the CDR3 DNA reads TGTGCCAGCAGTCCCCTCTTCCGGGGGCGCGAAAACGGGGAGCTGTTTTTT.

This clonotype showed up many times. The V call is TRBV27, the J call TRBJ1-5; tentatively, D is TRBD1 (6 bases). CDR3 size: 14 residues. Germline V CDR1 and CDR2: MNHEY, SMNVEV (reference sequence). Trimming took off 6 bases at V and 4 bases at J, with 13 bases between the two ends. The CDR3 DNA follows: TGTGCCAGCAGCCGTTCGGGGGCAAATCAGCCCCAGCATTTT. It codes for CASSRSGANQPQHF.

This clonotype was observed a handful of times. The chain carries TRBV28 and TRBJ1-1, with D uncertain. The CDR3 spans 15 residues. Germline values: CDR1 MDHEN, CDR2 SYDVKM. With 5 bases removed from V and 4 bases from J, the gap between germline ends came to 17 bases. The DNA of the CDR3 is TGTGCCAGCAGTCTCTACACGGTCGGGATCACTGAAGCTTTCTTT. Its translation is CASSLYTVGITEAFF.

In regard to this clonotype: Since a much larger clone is just one base distant, this may be a read error. This chain connects TRBV12-3 or TRBV12-4 to TRBJ1-1, with TRBD1 as a possible D gene (6 bases). The CDR3 loop spans 12 amino acids. With 10 bases removed from V and 4 bases from J, the gap between germline ends came to 13 bases. CDR3 protein: CATGAGVTEAFF. Written as DNA, the CDR3 is TGTGCCACAGGGGCAGGGGTCACTGAAGCTTTCTTT.

The chain has TRBV2 and TRBJ1-6, with no clear D. V lost 5 bases and J lost 0, with 11 bases in between. Germline values: CDR1 SNHLY, CDR2 FYNNEI. The length of the CDR3 is 16 residues. CDR3 nucleotide sequence: TGTGCCAGCAGTTCGAGCACGAGCTCCTATAATTCACCCCTCCACTTT. Translating gives CASSSSTSSYNSPLHF.

This clonotype was seen more than once but under ten times. This sequence joins TRBV6-5 and TRBJ2-7; 8 bases align to TRBD1. The CDR3 consists of 15 residues. Germline V lookup: CDR1 MNHEY, CDR2 SVGAGI. V shed 0 bases and J 0 bases; nucleotides not matched to a gene: 1. The CDR3 DNA sequence: TGTGCCAGCAGTTACTCTGGACAGGGCTCCTACGAGCAGTACTTC. Amino acids: CASSYSGQGSYEQYF.

This clonotype came up a few times. A read error may account for a junction end that differs from germline. V is TRBV27 and J is TRBJ2-1; no definite D call. CDR3 length equals 14 residues. Germline V CDR1 and CDR2: MNHEY, SMNVEV (reference sequence). CDR3 nucleotides: TGTGCCAGCAGTTTATCGAGCCACTACGATGAGCAGTTCTTC. It specifies CASSLSSHYDEQFF.

There are many counts of this clonotype. This chain uses TRBV7-6 with TRBJ2-1; the D is unclear. Germline CDR1 is SGHVS and CDR2 is FNYEAQ. The ends were cut back, 2 bases at V and 8 bases at J, with 10 bases in the middle. The CDR3 totals 13 residues. In nucleotides, the CDR3 is TGTGCCAGCAGCTTACGCCCCATAGATGAGCAGTTCTTC. Amino acid sequence: CASSLRPIDEQFF.

This clonotype was detected many times. V usage is TRBV7-8 and J usage is TRBJ2-3; D perhaps matches TRBD2 (7 bases). The CDR3 loop spans 16 amino acids. CDR1 is SGHVS, CDR2 FQNEAQ, per germline. V lost 1 base, J lost 1 base, and 12 bases lay in between. The CDR3 here is CASSLEGRGRTDTQYF. The CDR3 nucleotides are TGTGCCAGCAGCTTAGAGGGGCGGGGGCGCACAGATACGCAGTATTTT.

This clonotype was seen a handful of times. The chain couples TRBV12-3 or TRBV12-4 to TRBJ2-2; a weak D match, TRBD2 (7 bases). This CDR3 contains 14 residues. Trimming took off 7 bases at V and 7 bases at J, with 16 bases between the two ends. The CDR3 coding sequence is TGTGCCAGCAACCCCTGGGGGGGCCTCGGGGAGCTGTTTTTT. It translates to CASNPWGGLGELFF.

V is TRBV11-2 and J is TRBJ2-1; D not certain. V dropped 5 bases and J dropped 0 bases, with 17 bases sitting between them. The germline gives CDR1 SGHAT, CDR2 FQNNGV. CDR3 length: 17 amino acids. Here the CDR3 DNA reads TGTGCCAGCAGCCTCAGACGACCCCTGGGCTCCTACAATGAGCAGTTCTTC. It encodes CASSLRRPLGSYNEQFF.

This clonotype came up many times. This chain links TRBV11-1 with TRBJ2-7, with D perhaps TRBD1 (6 bases). The V gene lost 5 bases and the J gene lost 5 bases, with 16 bases spanning the gap. CDR1 is SGHAT, CDR2 FQDESV, per germline (reference sequence). The CDR3 is 14 amino acids. The CDR3 here is CASSRAAWGHEQYF. For the CDR3, the DNA is TGTGCCAGCAGCCGGGCCGCATGGGGGCACGAGCAGTACTTC.

A remark on this clonotype: A read error may produce the germline difference seen at one junction end. The V call is TRBV4-1, the J call TRBJ2-3; 16 bases are shared with TRBD2. Germline V gene lookup returns CDR1 MGHRA and CDR2 YSYEKL. The CDR3 consists of 17 residues. The CDR3 nucleotides read TGCGCCAACAGCCAAGGGGGACTAGCGGGGGGGCCAGATACGCAGTATTTT. It codes for CANSQGGLAGGPDTQYF.

J is TRBJ2-3 and V is TRBV7-8, with no clear D. Per the germline V gene, CDR1 is SGHVS and CDR2 is FQNEAQ. Trimming took 2 bases from V and 4 from J, leaving 19 bases between them. The length of the CDR3 is 17 residues. This CDR3 is CASSLYSRSKRADTQYF. The CDR3 DNA reads as TGTGCCAGCAGCTTATATAGCAGGAGCAAACGGGCAGATACGCAGTATTTT.

The chain uses TRBV27 and TRBJ1-3; D not resolved. Between the trimmed V and J ends, which lost 7 bases and 6 bases, there was a span of 13 bases. This CDR3 is 13 amino acids long. Germline V gene data show CDR1 as MNHEY and CDR2 as SMNVEV (reference sequence). This CDR3 is CASMDETINTIYF. DNA for the CDR3: TGTGCCAGCATGGACGAGACGATAAACACCATATATTTT.

Ten or more counts support this clonotype. The J gene is TRBJ2-3, the V gene TRBV4-1, with 8 bases aligning to TRBD1. This CDR3 has 18 residues. Germline CDR1 reads MGHRA; CDR2 reads YSYEKL. V lost 2 bases and J lost 0; bases outside the gene matches: 10. CDR3 loop: CASSQFLPTGDSTDTQYF. CDR3 nucleotide sequence: TGCGCCAGCAGCCAATTTCTCCCGACAGGGGATAGCACAGATACGCAGTATTTT.

The gene calls are TRBV20-1 and TRBJ2-3; 11 positions agree with TRBD2. Germline V gene lookup returns CDR1 DFQATT and CDR2 SNEGSKA (reference sequence). The CDR3 is 18 amino acids. Losses at the gene ends were 3 bases for V and 1 base for J; bases not matched to a gene: 12. This CDR3 reads CSARPYSGLAGRTDTQYF. The CDR3 nucleotides are TGCAGTGCTAGGCCATATTCCGGACTAGCGGGCCGCACAGATACGCAGTATTTT.

V gene TRBV13 combines with J gene TRBJ2-5; 8 positions match TRBD1. There are 15 residues in the CDR3. Trimming took 5 bases from V and 5 from J; bases not matched to a gene: 10. Germline V gene sequence: CDR1 PRHDT, CDR2 FYEKMQ (reference sequence). CDR3 region: CASSSGQGQWETQYF. Written as DNA, the CDR3 is TGTGCCAGCAGCAGTGGACAGGGACAGTGGGAGACCCAGTACTTC.

This clonotype was seen more than once but under ten times. The genes are TRBV20-1 and TRBJ1-6; maybe TRBD1 (5 bases). Trimming removed 3 bases at V and 6 bases at J, with 15 bases between. Germline V gene data show CDR1 as DFQATT and CDR2 as SNEGSKA (reference sequence). CDR3 length: 15 residues. The CDR3 loop is CSARAPGQGNSPLHF. CDR3 coding DNA: TGCAGTGCTAGGGCCCCTGGGCAGGGTAATTCACCCCTCCACTTT.

This clonotype was counted at least ten times. The genes are TRBV7-9 and TRBJ2-7; D may match TRBD1 or TRBD2 (5 bases each). CDR1 is SEHNR and CDR2 is FQNEAQ in the germline V gene (reference sequence). V dropped 11 bases and J dropped 0 bases, with 17 bases sitting between them. This CDR3 spans 14 amino acids. CDR3 bases: TGTGCCGGTGACTCGGGGCAGGGCTCCTACGAGCAGTACTTC. This codes for CAGDSGQGSYEQYF.

The chain is built from TRBV28 and TRBJ1-6; D is possibly TRBD1 (6 bases). The CDR3 covers 15 residues. Germline V lookup: CDR1 MDHEN, CDR2 SYDVKM. V lost 5 bases to trimming and J lost 4 bases, with 12 bases between them. CDR3 protein: CASSPSQGYNSPLHF. The CDR3 coding sequence is TGTGCCAGCAGTCCTAGCCAGGGGTATAATTCACCCCTCCACTTT.

This chain links TRBV6-8 with TRBJ2-2, with 8 bases matching TRBD2. Germline V gives CDR1 MNHGY, CDR2 SAAAGT. The ends lost 2 bases at V and 5 bases at J; junction bases unmatched: 10. The CDR3 is made up of 17 amino acids. The CDR3 loop reads CASSYPREGPRTGELFF. The CDR3 DNA is TGTGCCAGCAGTTACCCCCGGGAGGGGCCAAGGACCGGGGAGCTGTTTTTT.

The chain couples TRBV9 to TRBJ2-5; D call uncertain. The CDR3 has 14 amino acids. Trimming shortened V by 0 bases and J by 2 bases, and 8 bases separated the two germline ends. Germline V gives CDR1 SGDLS, CDR2 YYNGEE. The CDR3 DNA reads as TGTGCCAGCAGCGTAGAGTCATCACAAGAGACCCAGTACTTC. Translation gives CASSVESSQETQYF.

The chain has TRBV12-3 or TRBV12-4 and TRBJ1-2; TRBD1 matches at 9 bases. CDR3 length equals 13 residues. V shed 3 bases and J 6 bases; nucleotides not matched to a gene: 2. In nucleotides, the CDR3 is TGTGCCAGCAGTTTTGGGACAGGGAATGGCTACACCTTC. Protein: CASSFGTGNGYTF.